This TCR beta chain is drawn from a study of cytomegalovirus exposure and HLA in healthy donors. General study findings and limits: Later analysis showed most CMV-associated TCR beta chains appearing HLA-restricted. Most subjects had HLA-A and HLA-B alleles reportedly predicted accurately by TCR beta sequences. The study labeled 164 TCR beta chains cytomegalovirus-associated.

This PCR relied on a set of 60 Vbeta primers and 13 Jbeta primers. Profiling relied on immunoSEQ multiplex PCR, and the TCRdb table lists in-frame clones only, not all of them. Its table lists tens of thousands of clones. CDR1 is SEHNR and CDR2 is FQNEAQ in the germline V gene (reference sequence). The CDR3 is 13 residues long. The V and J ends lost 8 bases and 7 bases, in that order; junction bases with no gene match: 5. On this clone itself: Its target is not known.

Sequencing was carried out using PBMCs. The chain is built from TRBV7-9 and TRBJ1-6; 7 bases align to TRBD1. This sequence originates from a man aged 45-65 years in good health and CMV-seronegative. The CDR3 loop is CASHGTANSPLHF. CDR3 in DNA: TGTGCCAGCCACGGGACAGCAAATTCACCCCTCCACTTT.